This T cell receptor (beta chain) was sequenced during a study of CD8 T cells in ankylosing spondylitis. As for this clonotype: Its specificity is unknown.

The TCR beta libraries were generated through quantitative 5'-RACE incorporating molecular barcodes. TCRdb re-derived calls from the 5' RACE reads in MiXCR, one entry per CDR3 protein. This table has around 300,000 distinct CDR3 sequences, about 15% appearing once. General observations from the study: Disease-linked clones reportedly showed significant enrichment in matched ankylosing spondylitis synovial fluid.

The CDR3 extends over 14 amino acids. Germline CDR1 reads SEHNR; CDR2 reads FQNEAQ (reference sequence). The junction had 4 bases not matched to a gene; V was cut back by 4 bases and J by 5 bases. The receptor was isolated from a male donor with ankylosing spondylitis or in good health (not recorded which). The rearrangement links TRBV7-9 to TRBJ2-7; 11 bases agree with TRBD1. Sequencing was performed on blood, either unsorted or a sorted T cell fraction (not recorded which). CDR3 region: CASSYGTGGHEQYF. CDR3 bases: TGTGCCAGCAGCTACGGGACAGGGGGTCACGAGCAGTACTTC.